This TCR beta chain was sequenced during a study of shared clonotypes between healthy human individuals. Study as a whole: Samples came from a couple of female and a few male donors aged 18 to 49.

CD45RO negativity and positive selection for CCR7 defined naive CD8 cells, a population that excluded terminally differentiated effector memory CD45RA+ cells. Whole-study results and caveats: Relative to memory subsets, naive subsets generally showed larger estimated richness. Some naive CD4 clonotypes, around 4.9%, turned up in common across several donors.

Per the germline V gene, CDR1 is MNHEY and CDR2 is SVGAGI. Between the trimmed V and J ends, which lost 6 bases and 7 bases, there was a span of 13 bases. This CDR3 is built from 12 residues. Sequencing was at deep level. Clones were sequenced by immunoSEQ multiplex PCR, and TCRdb holds only the in-frame ones, with some missing. Of approximately 2,000,000 clones detected, just over 90% appear once; the ten largest clones hold under 2%. Notes on this clone: Its antigen is not known.

Source material: naive CD8+ T cells from PBMCs. The TCR originated in a man between 18 and 35 years old in good health. Some clones in this sample may be carry-over from other donors' samples. The V and J genes are TRBV6-5 and TRBJ2-7; tentatively, D is TRBD1 or TRBD2 (6 bases each). CDR3 nucleotide sequence: TGTGCCAGCAGCACCGGGGGCTGGGAGCAGTACTTC. Protein: CASSTGGWEQYF.